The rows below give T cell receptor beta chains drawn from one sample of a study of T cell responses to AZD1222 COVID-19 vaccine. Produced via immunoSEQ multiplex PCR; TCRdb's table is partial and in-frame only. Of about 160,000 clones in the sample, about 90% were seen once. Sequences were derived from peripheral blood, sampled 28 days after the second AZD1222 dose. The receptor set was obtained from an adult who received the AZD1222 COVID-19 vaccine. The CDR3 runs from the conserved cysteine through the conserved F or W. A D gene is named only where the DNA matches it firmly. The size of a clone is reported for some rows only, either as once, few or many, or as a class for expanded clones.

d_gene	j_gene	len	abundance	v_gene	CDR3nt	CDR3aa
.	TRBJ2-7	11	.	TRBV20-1	TGCAGTGCTAGACCCGGTGAGGAGCAGTACTTC	CSARPGEEQYF
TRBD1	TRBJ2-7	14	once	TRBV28	TGTGCCAGCCGTAAGACAGGGGGCAGGAACGAGCAGTACTTC	CASRKTGGRNEQYF
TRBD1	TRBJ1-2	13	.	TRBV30	TGTGCCTGGAGTGCGGGGACAGACTATGGCTACACCTTC	CAWSAGTDYGYTF
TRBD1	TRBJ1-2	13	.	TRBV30	TGTGCCTGGAGGAAAGACAGGGGTTCGGGCTACACCTTC	CAWRKDRGSGYTF
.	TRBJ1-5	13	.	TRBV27	TGTGCCAGCAGTTTGGGTTTGGGTCAGCCCCAGCATTTT	CASSLGLGQPQHF
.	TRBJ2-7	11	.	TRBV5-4	TGTGCCAGCAGCTCTAACTACGAGCAGTACTTC	CASSSNYEQYF
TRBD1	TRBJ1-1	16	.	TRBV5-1	TGCGCCAGCAGCCCTTGGACAGGGGGCGGTGGCACTGAAGCTTTCTTT	CASSPWTGGGGTEAFF
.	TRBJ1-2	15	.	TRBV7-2	TGTGCCAGCAGCTTAGACTACCAGGGGATCTATGGCTACACCTTC	CASSLDYQGIYGYTF
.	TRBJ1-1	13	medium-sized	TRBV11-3	TGTGCCAGCAGCTTAAGTAGGGGGGCTGAAGCTTTCTTT	CASSLSRGAEAFF
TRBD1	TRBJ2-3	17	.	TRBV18	TGTGCCAGCTCATCTGGACAGGGGGCGAACCCCTCAGATACGCAGTATTTT	CASSSGQGANPSDTQYF
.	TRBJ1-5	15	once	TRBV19	TGTGCCAGTAGACCCCAGGGGTATAGCAATCAGCCCCAGCATTTT	CASRPQGYSNQPQHF
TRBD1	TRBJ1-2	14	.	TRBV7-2	TGTGCCAGCAGCCGGGACAGGATGGCTAGGGGCTACACCTTC	CASSRDRMARGYTF
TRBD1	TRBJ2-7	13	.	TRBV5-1	TGCGCCAGCAGACGGACAGGGGAATACGAGCAGTACTTC	CASRRTGEYEQYF
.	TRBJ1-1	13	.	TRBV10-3	TGTGCCATCAGTGAGCGACAGGACACTGAAGCTTTCTTT	CAISERQDTEAFF
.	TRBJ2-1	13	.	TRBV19	TGTGCCAGTAGTCCTAGGACGTGGCATGAGCAGTTCTTC	CASSPRTWHEQFF
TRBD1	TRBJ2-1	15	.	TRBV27	TGTGCCAGCAGCCCCAGGGGGCGCGGATACAATGAGCAGTTCTTC	CASSPRGRGYNEQFF
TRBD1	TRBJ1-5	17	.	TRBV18	TGTGCCAGCTCCCGTGAACAAGTATCAACAGGGGATCAGCCCCAGCATTTT	CASSREQVSTGDQPQHF
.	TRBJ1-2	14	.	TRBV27	TGTGCCAGCAGTTTAAGGGCCTACTACTATGGCTACACCTTC	CASSLRAYYYGYTF
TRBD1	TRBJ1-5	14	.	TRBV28	TGTGCCAGCAGTACCACAGGGGGCAATCAGCCCCAGCATTTT	CASSTTGGNQPQHF
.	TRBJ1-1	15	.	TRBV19	TGTGCCAGTAGTATAAGAGGGTCGATGAACACTGAAGCTTTCTTT	CASSIRGSMNTEAFF
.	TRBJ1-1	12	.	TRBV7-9	TGTGCCAGCAGCTTACTCCATCTTGAAGCTTTCTTT	CASSLLHLEAFF
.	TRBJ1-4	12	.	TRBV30	TGTGCCTGGGGAACAACTAATGAAAAACTGTTTTTT	CAWGTTNEKLFF
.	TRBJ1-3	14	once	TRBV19	TGTGCCAGTAGTATGGGCCTCTCTGGAAACACCATATATTTT	CASSMGLSGNTIYF
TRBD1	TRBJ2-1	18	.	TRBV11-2	TGTGCCAGCAGCTTAGGGGACAGGGCCTTTCTCAGGTACAATGAGCAGTTCTTC	CASSLGDRAFLRYNEQFF
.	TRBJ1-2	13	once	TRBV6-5	TGTGCCAGCAGTTACGAGGGGGTCTATGGCTACACCTTC	CASSYEGVYGYTF
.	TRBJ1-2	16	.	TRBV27	TGTGCCAGCAGTTTATCACCGATAGTAGCTAACTATGGCTACACCTTC	CASSLSPIVANYGYTF
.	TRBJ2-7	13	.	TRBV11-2	TGTGCCAGCAGCTTTACAGGGATGGGCGAGCAGTACTTC	CASSFTGMGEQYF
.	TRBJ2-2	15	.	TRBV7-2	TGTGCCAGCAGCTTAGTCTACGGTTTCCCCGGGGAGCTGTTTTTT	CASSLVYGFPGELFF
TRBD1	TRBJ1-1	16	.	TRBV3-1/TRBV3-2	TGTGCCAGCAGCCAGACGGGGACAGGATTGAACACTGAAGCTTTCTTT	CASSQTGTGLNTEAFF
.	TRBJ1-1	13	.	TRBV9	TGTGCCAGCAGCGTAGGGGGGCGAACTGAAGCTTTCTTT	CASSVGGRTEAFF
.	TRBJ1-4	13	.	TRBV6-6	TGTGCCAGCAGTTTCCGGATGAATGAAAAACTGTTTTTT	CASSFRMNEKLFF
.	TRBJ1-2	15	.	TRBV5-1	TGCGCCAGCAGCTTCCTCACTGGGTTTAACTATGGCTACACCTTC	CASSFLTGFNYGYTF
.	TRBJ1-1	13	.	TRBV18	TGTGCCAGCTCACCTCGGGAGAACACTGAAGCTTTCTTT	CASSPRENTEAFF
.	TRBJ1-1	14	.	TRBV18	TGTGCCAGCGGGCAGCTACAATTGAACACTGAAGCTTTCTTT	CASGQLQLNTEAFF
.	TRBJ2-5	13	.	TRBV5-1	TGCGCCAGCAGCTTTTATGGAGACCAGACCCAGTACTTC	CASSFYGDQTQYF
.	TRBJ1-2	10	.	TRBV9	TGTGCCAGCGAAGGGGGAGGCTACACCTTC	CASEGGGYTF
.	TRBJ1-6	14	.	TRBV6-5	TGTGCCAGCGCCTACGGGGGAACCAATTCACCCCTCCACTTT	CASAYGGTNSPLHF
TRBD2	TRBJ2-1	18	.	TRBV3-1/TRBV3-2	TGTGCCAGCAGCCAAGAAAGGACTAGCGGGGGGTCCTACAATGAGCAGTTCTTC	CASSQERTSGGSYNEQFF
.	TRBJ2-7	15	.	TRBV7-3	TGTGCCAGCAGCTTAACGGCAGGGGTCCACTACGAGCAGTACTTC	CASSLTAGVHYEQYF
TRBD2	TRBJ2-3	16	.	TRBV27	TGTGCCAGCAGTTCGGGAGGACACGTTTTCACAGATACGCAGTATTTT	CASSSGGHVFTDTQYF
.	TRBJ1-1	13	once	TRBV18	TGTGCCAGCTCACCGTTGGGGAACACTGAAGCTTTCTTT	CASSPLGNTEAFF
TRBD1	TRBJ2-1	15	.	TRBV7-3	TGTGCCAGCAGCCGCGACAGGGGAGGCTACAATGAGCAGTTCTTC	CASSRDRGGYNEQFF
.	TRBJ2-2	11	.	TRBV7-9	TGTGCCAGCAGCGGACTCAGGGAGCTGTTTTTT	CASSGLRELFF
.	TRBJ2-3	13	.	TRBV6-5	TGTGCCAGCAGGAGCCTTGTCACAGATACGCAGTATTTT	CASRSLVTDTQYF
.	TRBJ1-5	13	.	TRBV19	TGTGCCAGTACGTTTTTCGGGGCTCAGCCCCAGCATTTT	CASTFFGAQPQHF
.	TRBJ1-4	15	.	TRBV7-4	TGTGCCAGCAGCTTAGCAGGCAGGAGGGGCAAAAAACTGTTTTTT	CASSLAGRRGKKLFF
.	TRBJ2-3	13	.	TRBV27	TGTGCCAGCATTTGGGGCTCCCCAGATACGCAGTATTTT	CASIWGSPDTQYF
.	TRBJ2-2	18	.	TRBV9	TGTGCCAGCAGCGTAGGTTTATCAATATTCGGGGGCACCGGGGAGCTGTTTTTT	CASSVGLSIFGGTGELFF